This paragraph reports one TCR beta chain. Its specificity is unknown. These data originate in a study of T-cell reconstitution after alpha-beta-depleted transplantation in children. Findings and limits, study-wide: The main origin of T-cell counts and diversity one year after transplant was newly produced T cells. Surviving recipient T cells and intrathymic progenitors accounted for some patients' high TCRbeta diversity at day 60. Reportedly, roughly two months post-transplant, alpha-beta T cells arose from several hundred expanded graft clones.

Per germline, CDR1 MNHEY and CDR2 SMNVEV (reference sequence). The J segment lost 2 bases and the V segment lost 4 bases, leaving 10 bases of the junction unmatched. This CDR3 comprises 16 residues. Preparation of the TCRbeta library used unique molecular identifiers. MiXCR, run by TCRdb on the PCR reads, gives a single entry per CDR3 protein. The sample includes hundreds of thousands of distinct CDR3 sequences, 24% of them seen just once. The clonotype was recovered from a female patient aged 2-9 years who had a stem cell transplant for congenital amegakaryocytic thrombocytopenia, so the T cells may come from the graft donor. This material consisted of PBMCs, mostly from graft donor cells, taken 360 days after TCRalphabeta/CD19-depleted stem cell transplant. This rearrangement joins TRBV27 to TRBJ1-2; 7 nucleotides agree with TRBD1. The CDR3 here is CASSSYRGRGNYGYTF. The CDR3 DNA reads as TGTGCCAGCAGTTCATACAGGGGTAGAGGGAACTATGGCTACACCTTC.